These 5 T cell receptor beta chains share one sample of origin, sequenced in a study of radiation and T cells in renal cell carcinoma. The assay was immunoSEQ multiplex PCR, and TCRdb's table has in-frame clones only and misses some. The table records 150,000 to 160,000 clones, 80% to 90% of them present only once. The sample's time point: blood 2 weeks post-SBRT. Noted treatment: 15 Gy SBRT to primary tumor, nephrectomy 4 weeks later. The input for sequencing was blood, taken from a patient whose treatment included radiotherapy and nephrectomy. The origin of the receptors is a woman aged 45 to 65 with renal cell carcinoma.

The chain carries TRBV15 and TRBJ2-2; D remains ambiguous. Germline V lookup: CDR1 LNHNV, CDR2 YYDKDF (reference sequence). The CDR3 covers 15 residues. V lost 0 bases and J 8 bases, leaving 13 bases between the germline ends. The CDR3 reads CATSRDIQTWGELFF. The CDR3 bases are TGTGCCACCAGCAGAGATATACAGACCTGGGGGGAGCTGTTTTTT.

The chain uses TRBV6-6 and TRBJ2-5; TRBD2 is a possible D gene (6 bases). The CDR3 has 13 amino acids. Germline CDR1 and CDR2: MNHNY and SVGAGI (reference sequence). V was cut by 0 bases and J by 4 bases, with 6 bases left in between. The CDR3 reads CASSYSSGETQYF. The CDR3 nucleotides are TGTGCCAGCAGTTACTCTAGCGGAGAGACCCAGTACTTC.

V is TRBV11-3 and J is TRBJ1-5; D unresolved. Germline CDR1 is SGHNT and CDR2 is YENEEA. Trimming shortened V by 5 bases and J by 0 bases, and 11 bases separated the two germline ends. The CDR3 is 15 residues long. CDR3 DNA: TGTGCCAGCAGCCTTCTCATGAGTAGCAATCAGCCCCAGCATTTT. Its protein is CASSLLMSSNQPQHF. Combining the CDR3 with reference TRBV11-3 and TRBJ1-5 gives the whole variable domain EAGVVQSPRYKIIEKKQPVAFWCNPISGHNTLYWYLQNLGQGPELLIRYENEEAVDDSQLPKDRFSAERLKGVDSTLKIQPAELGDSAVYLCASSLLMSSNQPQHFGDGTRLSIL.

This chain uses TRBV7-8 with TRBJ1-5, with no clear D. V was clipped by 7 bases and J by 1 base, with 14 bases between them. This CDR3 is 15 amino acids long. CDR1 and CDR2 (germline): SGHVS, FQNEAQ. The CDR3 protein is CASTEGVGSNQPQHF. Here the CDR3 DNA reads TGTGCCAGCACCGAGGGTGTGGGAAGCAATCAGCCCCAGCATTTT. Combining the CDR3 with reference TRBV7-8 and TRBJ1-5 gives the whole variable domain GAGVSQSPRYKVAKRGQDVALRCDPISGHVSLFWYQQALGQGPEFLTYFQNEAQLDKSGLPSDRFFAERPEGSVSTLKIQRTQQEDSAVYLCASTEGVGSNQPQHFGDGTRLSIL.

This clone is a singleton in its sample. The gene calls are TRBV7-3 and TRBJ2-2; D possibly corresponds to TRBD1 (5 bases). Trimming cost V 4 bases and J 7 bases, with 10 bases left between them. Germline-derived CDR1 and CDR2 are SGHTA and FQGTGA. The CDR3 is made up of 13 amino acids. This chain's CDR3 is CASSSPRDGELFF. CDR3 sequence (DNA): TGTGCCAGCAGCTCCCCCAGGGACGGGGAGCTGTTTTTT. Filled out from reference TRBV7-3 and TRBJ2-2, the complete variable domain reads GAGVSQTPSNKVTEKGKYVELRCDPISGHTALYWYRQSLGQGPEFLIYFQGTGAADDSGLPNDRFFAVRPEGSVSTLKIQRTERGDSAVYLCASSSPRDGELFFGEGSRLTVL.